The rows below give T cell receptor beta chains drawn from one sample of a study of T-cell reconstitution after alpha-beta-depleted transplantation in children. A single record per CDR3 protein comes from TCRdb applying MiXCR to the PCR reads. The sample has some 600,000 distinct CDR3 sequences; 10% to 15% are singletons. The sample was PBMCs, mostly from graft donor cells, taken 360 days after TCRalphabeta/CD19-depleted stem cell transplant. These receptors were taken from a male patient aged 10 to 17 who had a stem cell transplant for acute myeloid leukemia, so the T cells may come from the graft donor. Both conserved end residues are part of each CDR3. Fields, in order: D gene, clone size, V gene, J gene, CDR3 DNA, CDR3 protein. The D gene is left open where the match is weak. Clone size is shown for a subset of rows, as once, few, many or a class of expanded clone.

D gene: TRBD2; clone size: -; V gene: TRBV20-1; J gene: TRBJ2-1; CDR3 DNA: TGCAGTGCAACCGCCCCGGGACTAGCGGGCGGTGATGAGCAGTTCTTC; CDR3 protein: CSATAPGLAGGDEQFF
D gene: TRBD1; clone size: -; V gene: TRBV19; J gene: TRBJ2-6; CDR3 DNA: TGTGCCAGTAAAGAATTCAGGGGGCCTGGGGCCAACGTCCTGACTTTC; CDR3 protein: CASKEFRGPGANVLTF
D gene: -; clone size: few; V gene: TRBV7-8; J gene: TRBJ2-7; CDR3 DNA: TGTGCCAGCAGCTTAACGCGCGGCTCCTACGAGCAGTACTTC; CDR3 protein: CASSLTRGSYEQYF
D gene: -; clone size: few; V gene: TRBV7-3; J gene: TRBJ2-6; CDR3 DNA: TGTGCCAGCAGAAACAGGGTCTCTGGGGCCAACGTCCTGACTTTC; CDR3 protein: CASRNRVSGANVLTF
D gene: TRBD1; clone size: few; V gene: TRBV29-1; J gene: TRBJ2-7; CDR3 DNA: TGCAGCGTTGCAGAGGCCAGGGGGCATTACGAGCAGTACTTC; CDR3 protein: CSVAEARGHYEQYF
D gene: -; clone size: -; V gene: TRBV3-1; J gene: TRBJ2-2; CDR3 DNA: TGTGCCAGCAGCCAAATATCGGGTTTTAACACCGGGGAGCTGTTTTTT; CDR3 protein: CASSQISGFNTGELFF
D gene: -; clone size: few; V gene: TRBV7-2; J gene: TRBJ2-7; CDR3 DNA: TGTGCCAGCACCCGGACAGTCAGCTCCTACGAGCAGTACTTC; CDR3 protein: CASTRTVSSYEQYF
D gene: -; clone size: few; V gene: TRBV29-1; J gene: TRBJ2-5; CDR3 DNA: TGCAGCGTGGAGATAAGAGGGGAGCAAGAGACCCAGTACTTC; CDR3 protein: CSVEIRGEQETQYF
D gene: TRBD2; clone size: many; V gene: TRBV15; J gene: TRBJ2-1; CDR3 DNA: TGTGCCACCAGCAGAGAGGTCTTTACTAGCGGGAGCCCCAATGAGCAGTTCTTC; CDR3 protein: CATSREVFTSGSPNEQFF
D gene: -; clone size: few; V gene: TRBV28; J gene: TRBJ2-3; CDR3 DNA: TGTGCCACTACTTGGGGCCTGCACACAGATACGCAGTATTTT; CDR3 protein: CATTWGLHTDTQYF
D gene: -; clone size: -; V gene: TRBV5-4; J gene: TRBJ1-2; CDR3 DNA: TGTGCCAGCAGCTTGATGCGGAGGAGGGACTATGGCTACACCTTC; CDR3 protein: CASSLMRRRDYGYTF
D gene: TRBD1; clone size: many; V gene: TRBV5-1; J gene: TRBJ2-1; CDR3 DNA: TGCGCCAGCAGCTTGGGGGACAGAGGGGTCTTC; CDR3 protein: CASSLGDRGVF
D gene: -; clone size: -; V gene: TRBV6-6; J gene: TRBJ2-2; CDR3 DNA: TGTGCCAGCAGTTGGGGTGTCGGCGGGGAGCTGTTTTTT; CDR3 protein: CASSWGVGGELFF
D gene: -; clone size: few; V gene: TRBV6-5; J gene: TRBJ2-5; CDR3 DNA: TGTGCCAGCAGTTACTCCCCCCGGGGGGCGACCCAGTACTTC; CDR3 protein: CASSYSPRGATQYF
D gene: TRBD1; clone size: many; V gene: TRBV6-5; J gene: TRBJ2-5; CDR3 DNA: TGTGCCAGCAGTTACTTCATGACAGGGAGAGAGACCCAGTACTTC; CDR3 protein: CASSYFMTGRETQYF
D gene: TRBD1; clone size: few; V gene: TRBV4-3; J gene: TRBJ2-1; CDR3 DNA: TGCGCCAGCAGCCCCGGGGACAGGGGGAATGAGCAGTTCTTC; CDR3 protein: CASSPGDRGNEQFF
D gene: TRBD1; clone size: -; V gene: TRBV29-1; J gene: TRBJ1-2; CDR3 DNA: TGCAGCGTTGTGGGGGTACAGGGGCGGACGCCTAACTATGGCTACACCTTC; CDR3 protein: CSVVGVQGRTPNYGYTF
D gene: -; clone size: many; V gene: TRBV4-3; J gene: TRBJ2-7; CDR3 DNA: TGCGCCAGCAGGCTAGACCTGATGGGCGAGCAGTACTTC; CDR3 protein: CASRLDLMGEQYF
D gene: -; clone size: few; V gene: TRBV20-1; J gene: TRBJ2-7; CDR3 DNA: TGCAGCTCAGCAAAACAGGGTTTTGGCGAGCAGTACTTC; CDR3 protein: CSSAKQGFGEQYF
D gene: -; clone size: -; V gene: TRBV20-1; J gene: TRBJ1-2; CDR3 DNA: TGCAGTGCTAGAGATTACGGCCTCCCTCGTGGCTACACCTTC; CDR3 protein: CSARDYGLPRGYTF
D gene: -; clone size: few; V gene: TRBV11-2; J gene: TRBJ2-1; CDR3 DNA: TGTGCCAGCACCCTCGACAGTCTGGGCTACAATGAGCAGTTCTTC; CDR3 protein: CASTLDSLGYNEQFF
D gene: -; clone size: few; V gene: TRBV4-3; J gene: TRBJ1-1; CDR3 DNA: TGCGCCAGCAGCCAAGATGGGGGCGGTTTGAACACTGAAGCTTTCTTT; CDR3 protein: CASSQDGGGLNTEAFF
D gene: TRBD2; clone size: -; V gene: TRBV9; J gene: TRBJ2-5; CDR3 DNA: TGTGCCAGCAGCGTAGCTACGAAGGGACTAGCAGAGACCCAGTACTTC; CDR3 protein: CASSVATKGLAETQYF
D gene: -; clone size: many; V gene: TRBV29-1; J gene: TRBJ2-7; CDR3 DNA: TGCAGCGCACATAAGGGAGGGGGCTATCCCTACGAGCAGTACTTC; CDR3 protein: CSAHKGGGYPYEQYF
D gene: -; clone size: -; V gene: TRBV3-1; J gene: TRBJ2-3; CDR3 DNA: TGTGCCAGCAGCCAACCTAGGGAGGGGGCCGATACGCAGTATTTT; CDR3 protein: CASSQPREGADTQYF
D gene: -; clone size: few; V gene: TRBV9; J gene: TRBJ2-2; CDR3 DNA: TGTGCCAGTAGGACCCTAGACACCGGGGAGCTGTTTTTT; CDR3 protein: CASRTLDTGELFF
D gene: TRBD2; clone size: few; V gene: TRBV28; J gene: TRBJ2-1; CDR3 DNA: TGTGCCAGCACTTTGCTAGCGGGAGGGCGGCGTAATGAGCAGTTCTTC; CDR3 protein: CASTLLAGGRRNEQFF
D gene: TRBD1; clone size: -; V gene: TRBV2; J gene: TRBJ2-7; CDR3 DNA: TGTGCCAAGAGTAGAAGGGACAGGGCCTACGAGCAGTACTTC; CDR3 protein: CAKSRRDRAYEQYF
D gene: TRBD1; clone size: many; V gene: TRBV10-3; J gene: TRBJ2-1; CDR3 DNA: TGTGCCATCAGTGGACGGGACAGGGGGCTGAATGAGCAGTTCTTC; CDR3 protein: CAISGRDRGLNEQFF
D gene: -; clone size: few; V gene: TRBV7-2; J gene: TRBJ2-2; CDR3 DNA: TGTGCCAGCAGCTTTAAGCGCGGGAACACCGGGGAGCTGTTTTTT; CDR3 protein: CASSFKRGNTGELFF
D gene: TRBD2; clone size: many; V gene: TRBV5-1; J gene: TRBJ2-7; CDR3 DNA: TGCGCCAGCAGCTTGACTAGCGGCCCTACCTACGAGCAGTACTTC; CDR3 protein: CASSLTSGPTYEQYF
D gene: -; clone size: many; V gene: TRBV28; J gene: TRBJ2-3; CDR3 DNA: TGTGCCAGCAGTCCAGGGGCCCAGACTAGCACAGATACGCAGTATTTT; CDR3 protein: CASSPGAQTSTDTQYF
D gene: -; clone size: -; V gene: TRBV19; J gene: TRBJ1-1; CDR3 DNA: TGTGCCAGTAGTACTCCTCTAAGTGAAGCTTTCTTT; CDR3 protein: CASSTPLSEAFF
D gene: -; clone size: few; V gene: TRBV6-1; J gene: TRBJ2-1; CDR3 DNA: TGTGCCAGCGGCGATCTAGCCTACAATGAGCAGTTCTTC; CDR3 protein: CASGDLAYNEQFF
D gene: -; clone size: -; V gene: TRBV12-3/TRBV12-4; J gene: TRBJ2-1; CDR3 DNA: TGTACCCCCTTCACAGGGGACGGCGGGAGAGGACGCAATGAGCAGTTCTTC; CDR3 protein: CTPFTGDGGRGRNEQFF
D gene: -; clone size: -; V gene: TRBV20-1; J gene: TRBJ2-7; CDR3 DNA: TGCAGTGCTAGAGTGTCGCGTCAGGCCACCTACGAGCAGTACTTC; CDR3 protein: CSARVSRQATYEQYF
D gene: -; clone size: few; V gene: TRBV3-1; J gene: TRBJ2-1; CDR3 DNA: TGTGCCAGCAGCCAAGTCCTCGGGGTATCCCTGAATGAGCAGTTCTTC; CDR3 protein: CASSQVLGVSLNEQFF